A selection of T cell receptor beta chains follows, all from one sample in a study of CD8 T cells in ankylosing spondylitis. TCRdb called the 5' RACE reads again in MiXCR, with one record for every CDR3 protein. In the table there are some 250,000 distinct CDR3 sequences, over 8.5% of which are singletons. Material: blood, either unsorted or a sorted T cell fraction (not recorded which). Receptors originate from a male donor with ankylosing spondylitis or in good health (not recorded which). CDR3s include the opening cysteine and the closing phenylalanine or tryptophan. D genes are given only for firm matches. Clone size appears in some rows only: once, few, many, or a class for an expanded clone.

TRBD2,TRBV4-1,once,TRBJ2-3,TGCGCCAGCAGCCAACCTGCGCCGGGACTAGCGGGGGGGCCTCCCCCAGATACGCAGTATTTT,CASSQPAPGLAGGPPPDTQYF
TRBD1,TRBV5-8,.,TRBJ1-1,TGTGCCAGCAGCCGGGACAGGAAAGCTGAAGCTTTCTTT,CASSRDRKAEAFF
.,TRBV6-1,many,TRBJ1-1,TGTGCCAGCAGTGTGTACGGGGAAAAAGCTTTCTTT,CASSVYGEKAFF
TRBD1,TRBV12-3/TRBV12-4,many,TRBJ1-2,TGTGCCAGCAGTGGGAACAGGGGGTATAACTATGGCTACACCTTC,CASSGNRGYNYGYTF
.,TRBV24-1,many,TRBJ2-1,TGTGCCACCAGTTCCAGGGCCGGGGAGCAGTTCTTC,CATSSRAGEQFF
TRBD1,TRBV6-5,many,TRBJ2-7,TGTGCCAGCAGATTCGGACAGGGGACCTACGAGCAGTACTTC,CASRFGQGTYEQYF
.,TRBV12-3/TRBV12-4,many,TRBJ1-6,TGTGCCAGCGTTCAGGATAATTCACCCCTCCACTTT,CASVQDNSPLHF
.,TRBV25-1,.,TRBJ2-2,TGTGCCAGCAGCACAGGTAGACTGAACACCGGGGAGCTGTTTTTT,CASSTGRLNTGELFF
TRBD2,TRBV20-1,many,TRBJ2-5,TGCAGTGCTACTCCAACTAGCGAGTACCAAGAGACCCAGTACTTC,CSATPTSEYQETQYF
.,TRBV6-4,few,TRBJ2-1,TGTGCCAGCAGTCCCGGACAGGAGGGGTACAATGAGCAGTTCTTC,CASSPGQEGYNEQFF
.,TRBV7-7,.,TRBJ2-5,TGTGCCAGCAGCTTTGTGGGAGGCGGTCAAGAGACCCGGTACTTC,CASSFVGGGQETRYF
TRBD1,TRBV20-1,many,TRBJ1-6,TGCAGTGCTAGCGCACCGGGACAGCGCTCTAATTCACCCCTCCACTTT,CSASAPGQRSNSPLHF
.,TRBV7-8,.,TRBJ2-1,TGTGCCAGCAGCTTATCAGGCCGAGGAGCTAGCTACAATGAGCAGTTCTTC,CASSLSGRGASYNEQFF
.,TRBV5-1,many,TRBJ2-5,TGCGCCAGCAGTCCTTCTAGTTTCGGCGAGACCCAGTACTTC,CASSPSSFGETQYF
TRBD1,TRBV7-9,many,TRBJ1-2,TGTGCCAGCAGCCACCGGGACAGGGGGTTTGGCTACACCTTC,CASSHRDRGFGYTF
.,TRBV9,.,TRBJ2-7,TGTGCCAGCAGCGTCCCCGACTCCGGGACACCGGGATACGAGCAGTACTTC,CASSVPDSGTPGYEQYF
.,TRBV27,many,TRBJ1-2,TGTGCCAGCAGTTTAAGGGGCAACTATGGCTACACCTTC,CASSLRGNYGYTF